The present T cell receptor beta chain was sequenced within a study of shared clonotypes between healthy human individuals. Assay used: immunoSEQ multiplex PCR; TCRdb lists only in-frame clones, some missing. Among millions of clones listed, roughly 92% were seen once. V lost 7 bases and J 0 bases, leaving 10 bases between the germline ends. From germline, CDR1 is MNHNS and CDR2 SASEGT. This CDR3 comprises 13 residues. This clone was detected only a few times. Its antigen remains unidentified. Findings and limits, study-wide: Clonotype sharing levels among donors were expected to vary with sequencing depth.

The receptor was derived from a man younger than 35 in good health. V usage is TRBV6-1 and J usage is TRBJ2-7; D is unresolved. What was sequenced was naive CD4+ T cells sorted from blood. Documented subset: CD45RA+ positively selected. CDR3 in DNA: TGTGCCAGCACGGACGGCCACTCCTACGAGCAGTACTTC. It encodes CASTDGHSYEQYF.